Given below is one T cell receptor (beta chain) in context. With 4 bases removed from V and 4 bases from J, the gap between germline ends came to 8 bases. This CDR3 contains 11 residues. Germline V gene data show CDR1 as DFQATT and CDR2 as SNEGSKA (reference sequence). The repertoire was sequenced with immunoSEQ multiplex PCR; TCRdb's copy has only in-frame clones and lacks some. The repertoire has roughly 77,000 clones, 75% to 90% of them found once; the top ten carry 2% to 3%. These data originate in a study of OX40 agonist ivuxolimab in advanced cancers. The J gene is TRBJ2-7, the V gene TRBV20-1, with D uncertain. The clonotype originates from an adult with an advanced solid tumor such as melanoma, head and neck, liver or kidney cancer. The specimen was CD4+ or CD8+ T cells sorted from blood, collected in a trial of the OX40 agonist ivuxolimab. CDR3 residues: CSATPKYEQYF. CDR3 DNA: TGCAGTGCTACCCCCAAGTACGAGCAGTACTTC.